The 5 T cell receptor beta chains below were found in one sample sequenced in a study of CD8 T cells in Susac syndrome. When the RNA was reverse transcribed, random hexamers were used with an input of 0.5 to 1 ug. TCRdb used MiXCR to reprocess the immunoSEQ multiplex PCR reads, holding one entry per CDR3 protein. The sample carries fewer than 350,000 distinct CDR3 sequences, roughly 90% recorded once. The sequencing sample was made of CD8+ T cells from PBMCs. These receptors were taken from a human donor with multiple sclerosis.

This clonotype appeared a single time. Its ends do not fully match the called genes, so a read error is possible. The chain uses TRBV7-7 and TRBJ2-1; D is perhaps TRBD2 (6 bases). CDR1 is SSHAT and CDR2 is FNYEAQ in the germline V gene (reference sequence). This CDR3 comprises 15 residues. CDR3 amino acids: CASSEKAGEYNEQFF. For the CDR3, the DNA is TGTGCTAGCAGCGAGAAAGCGGGCGAATACAATGAGCAGTTCTTC. Based on the CDR3 plus reference TRBV7-7 and TRBJ2-1, the full variable domain is GAGVSQSPRYKVTKRGQDVTLRCDPISSHATLYWYQQALGQGPEFLTYFNYEAQPDKSGLPSDRFSAERPEGSISTLTIQRTEQRDSAMYRCASSEKAGEYNEQFFGPGTRLTVL.

The chain is built from TRBV5-5 and TRBJ2-7; 10 bases fit TRBD2. Looked up from germline, CDR1 is SGHKS and CDR2 is YYEKEE (reference sequence). The CDR3 sequence is 15 residues long. V was clipped by 2 bases and J by 4 bases; unmatched bases: 6. The CDR3 DNA reads as TGTGCCAGCAGCTTCACAGCGGGAGGGAAGTACGAGCAGTACTTC. Translated, it gives CASSFTAGGKYEQYF.

The chain uses TRBV28 and TRBJ2-3; D possibly corresponds to TRBD2 (7 bases). Trimming shortened V by 5 bases and J by 1 base, and 19 bases separated the two germline ends. This CDR3 is built from 17 residues. Germline CDR1 is MDHEN and CDR2 is SYDVKM. The CDR3 sequence is CASSVLGQGRGTDTQYF. The DNA for the CDR3 is TGTGCCAGCAGTGTCCTAGGGCAGGGGAGGGGCACAGATACGCAGTATTTT.

This chain links TRBV11-2 with TRBJ2-7; D gene ambiguous. The germline gives CDR1 SGHAT, CDR2 FQNNGV. The V gene lost 6 bases and the J gene lost 3 bases, with 3 bases spanning the gap. This CDR3 comprises 10 residues. The CDR3, as DNA: TGTGCCAGCAGTGACTACGAGCAGTACTTC. Translating it yields CASSDYEQYF.

The rearrangement joins TRBV4-3 to TRBJ2-7; D unresolved. The germline V and J ends were trimmed by 3 bases and 5 bases, with 14 bases remaining between them. Germline CDR1 is LGHNA and CDR2 is YSLEER. The CDR3 spans 14 residues. The CDR3 nucleotides are TGCGCCAGCAGCCAGGATTTACGGGCCCACGAGCAGTACTTC. It encodes CASSQDLRAHEQYF.